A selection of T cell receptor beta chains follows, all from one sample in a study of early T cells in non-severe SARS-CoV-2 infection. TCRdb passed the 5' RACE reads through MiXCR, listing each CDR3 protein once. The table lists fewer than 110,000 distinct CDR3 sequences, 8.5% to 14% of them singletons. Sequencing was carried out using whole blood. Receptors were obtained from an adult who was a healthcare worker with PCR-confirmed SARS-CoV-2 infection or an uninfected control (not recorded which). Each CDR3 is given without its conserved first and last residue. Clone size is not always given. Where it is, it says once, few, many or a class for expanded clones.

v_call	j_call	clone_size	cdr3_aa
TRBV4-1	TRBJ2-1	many	ASSQAWDLSRNEQF
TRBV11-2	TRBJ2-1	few	ASSPGGTSYRWDEQF
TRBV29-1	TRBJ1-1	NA	SVDWAGVNTEAF
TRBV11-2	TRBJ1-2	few	ASSFSWDGYT
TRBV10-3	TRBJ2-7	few	AITPGGLATYEQY
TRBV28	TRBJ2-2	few	ASSLWKSANTGELF
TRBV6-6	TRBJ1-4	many	ASSPKGGAEEKLF
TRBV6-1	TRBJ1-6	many	ATAERYSPLH
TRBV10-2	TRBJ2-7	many	ASSEYRMGYEQY
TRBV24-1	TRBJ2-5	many	ATSDIGQGGTQY
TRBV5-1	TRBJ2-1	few	ASSLAGQVYSYNEQF
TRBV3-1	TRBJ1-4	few	ASSRTDRGTEKLF
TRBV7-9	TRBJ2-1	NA	ASSLGTSGFNEQF